The entry below describes one TCR beta chain. Its antigen specificity is not known. No much larger clone exists at a distance of one base, and base qualities are not known. Donors were under 40 systemically healthy Caucasian individuals from Russia aged roughly 6 to 90 years. Around 10 milliliters of peripheral blood were collected from each donor into EDTA-treated Vacutainer tubes. Ficoll-Paque density-gradient centrifugation was used to isolate PBMCs, with at least 6.5 million per sample. Trizol reagent was used to extract total RNA from PBMCs, with at least 6 micrograms per sample. The percentages of naive CD45RAhigh/CD27high T cells were determined by flow cytometry on a PBMC aliquot from every donor. The CDR3, cysteine through phenylalanine, is 15 amino acids long. Of all the DNA, just the CDR3 is kept, 45 bases in frame from base 1. Taken from the germline V gene (reference sequence), the CDR1 and CDR2 loops are DFQATT and SNEGSKA. V was cut back by 5 bases and J by 2 bases, leaving a gap of 19 bases between them.

The library was built by means of 5' RACE. Instrument used: Illumina HiSeq 2500. A second PCR of roughly 6 to 12 cycles was performed with a sample-barcoded 5' primer and a J-beta primer mix. Each TCR beta cDNA molecule received a unique molecular identifier from a template-switch 5' adaptor carrying 12 random nucleotides. Each sample yielded at least 3 million CDR3-containing paired-end reads. The Mint cDNA synthesis kit, primed by a TRBC-specific oligonucleotide, was used to synthesize first-strand cDNA from all RNA. After uracil-DNA glycosylase treatment, a first 18-cycle PCR used universal primers M1SS and BC2_uni_R on all cDNA. The study's own analysis went as follows. For normalization, 1 million high-quality reads were randomly selected from each sample, with every read carrying a distinct molecular identifier. Instead of being binned into consensus sequences, reads that shared molecular identifiers were thrown out. MiTCR, with a Q25 quality threshold and the strictest error-elimination algorithm, was used for CDR3 identification, clonotype clustering and error correction. Lower-bound total TCR beta diversity was estimated with a nonparametric unseen species model using Euler transformation. In TCRdb, the public reads were trimmed at Q25 with fastp and aligned with MiXCR, with productive beta chains retained. CDR3 protein duplicates are merged, each entry listing the most common genes and DNA. TCRdb's processing, not the authors' own work, is the source of the V and J calls. The sample data list around 1.5 million distinct CDR3 sequences, and about 43% of these were observed just once. The ten largest clones represent under 8% of the sample.

This record comes from a study of blood T cells in healthy people across ages (dated by TCRdb to 2015 to 2017). At the level of the whole study: In model experiments, template switching captured roughly one uniquely barcoded TCR beta cDNA molecule for every two T cells. The donors were divided into four age groups: young (average 16 years), middle-aged (approximately 39), aged (approximately 62) and long-lived (roughly 82). Donors of different ages were randomly distributed across sequencing lanes to avoid experimental bias. Age-related changes in TCR beta repertoire diversity were measured in the study by deep sequencing normalized with unique cDNA molecular identifiers. The study analyzed two additional independent replicas of 1 million unique cDNA reads from the same blood draw for two donors, one aged 18 to 29 and one aged 80 or older. General findings and caveats noted by the study authors: Because profiling used bulk unsorted PBMCs, naive and antigen-experienced compartments could not be compared conclusively. A strong correlation was found between observed TCR beta diversity and the percentage of naive T cells measured by flow cytometry. Compared with the aged group, the long-lived group had more naive CD4+ T cells, fewer expanded clones and increased TCR diversity, a pattern suggesting age selection. Total diversity estimates from one million sequenced T cells were considered lower bounds and underestimates. Because donor CMV infection status was unknown, age-related changes in expanded clonotypes were potentially confounded. As age increased, observed TCR beta diversity per million T cells dropped in a roughly linear way, and a significant reduction was already evident by age around 41.

This TCR came from a woman aged 18-35 years in good health. Sequencing was carried out using blood. Recombination joined TRBV20-1 with TRBJ2-7; no D gene is confidently identified. The DNA is TGCAGTGCTCTCATGGTGACCATTGGGGCCTACGAGCAGTACTTC. Its coded protein is CSALMVTIGAYEQYF.